This entry lists 8 T cell receptor beta chains sequenced from one sample in a study of graft-versus-host responses after intestinal transplantation. Clones were sequenced by immunoSEQ multiplex PCR, and TCRdb holds only the in-frame ones, with some missing. This sample has under 80,000 clones; about 90% occur once, and the top ten carry 0.55% to 0.8%. The input for sequencing was PBMCs, taken 98 days after intestinal transplantation. Source of these receptors: a human patient who received an intestinal transplant, so some T cells may come from the graft donor.

This chain connects TRBV4-2 to TRBJ2-3, with 8 bases lining up with TRBD2. J was trimmed by 0 bases and V by 6 bases; bases with no gene match: 17. This CDR3 has 19 residues. Germline V gene lookup returns CDR1 LGHNA and CDR2 YNFKEQ. CDR3 residues: CASRRGGLAGFSSTDTQYF. CDR3 nucleotides: TGTGCCAGCAGAAGAGGAGGGCTAGCGGGCTTCTCTAGCACAGATACGCAGTATTTT.

The chain carries TRBV7-9 and TRBJ2-5, with D perhaps TRBD1 (6 bases). Germline loops: CDR1 SEHNR, CDR2 FQNEAQ (reference sequence). This CDR3 region has 15 residues. V was trimmed by 5 bases and J by 5 bases, leaving 18 bases between them. The CDR3 DNA follows: TGTGCCAGCAGCCCAGCGACTGGAACAGGGGAGACCCAGTACTTC. Encoded protein: CASSPATGTGETQYF. The whole variable domain, remainder taken from reference TRBV7-9 and TRBJ2-5, is DTGVSQNPRHKITKRGQNVTFRCDPISEHNRLYWYRQTLGQGPEFLTYFQNEAQLEKSRLLSDRFSAERPKGSFSTLEIQRTEQGDSAMYLCASSPATGTGETQYFGPGTRLLVL.

This chain connects TRBV18 to TRBJ2-3; 13 bases match TRBD2. V was pared by 3 bases and J by 5 bases, with 8 bases of the junction left unmatched. Germline CDR1 and CDR2: KGHSH and LQKENI. The CDR3 runs to 17 residues. The CDR3 DNA reads TGTGCCAGCTCACCTCCCGGACTAGCGGGAGCGGGAGATACGCAGTATTTT. Protein sequence: CASSPPGLAGAGDTQYF.

This clone was detected only once. The chain carries TRBV27 and TRBJ2-5, with D possibly matching TRBD1 (5 bases). The germline CDR1 and CDR2 sequences are MNHEY and SMNVEV (reference sequence). This CDR3 comprises 15 residues. Trimming removed 5 bases from V and 0 bases from J, with 13 bases in between. The CDR3 here is CASSPRQIYQETQYF. CDR3 DNA: TGTGCCAGCAGTCCCCGACAGATCTACCAAGAGACCCAGTACTTC.

This clone was picked up one time. For the CDR3, the DNA is TGTGCCAGCAGCCCCGCACGGGGGACAGGGGGGAACGAGCAGTACTTC. Amino acids: CASSPARGTGGNEQYF. The chain carries TRBV5-4 and TRBJ2-7, with 11 bases lining up with TRBD1. Trimming cost V 4 bases and J 5 bases; bases outside gene matches: 11. This CDR3 region has 16 residues. Per germline, CDR1 SGHNT and CDR2 YYREEE (reference sequence).

The chain uses TRBV25-1 and TRBJ1-5; D gene unclear. Trimming removed 3 bases at V and 4 bases at J, with 13 bases between. The CDR3 has 15 amino acids. Per germline, CDR1 MGHDK and CDR2 SYGVNS. CDR3: CASSEIRTKNQPQHF. DNA for the CDR3: TGTGCCAGCAGTGAGATCCGGACCAAAAATCAGCCCCAGCATTTT.

The J gene is TRBJ1-2, the V gene TRBV7-8, with D hard to call. The CDR3 loop spans 12 amino acids. The V and J ends lost 6 bases and 8 bases respectively, with 13 bases between them. Germline V gene data show CDR1 as SGHVS and CDR2 as FQNEAQ. The CDR3 sequence is CASSPDASGYTF. For the CDR3, the DNA is TGTGCCAGCAGTCCTGACGCTTCGGGCTACACCTTC.

The rearrangement joins TRBV11-2 to TRBJ2-7, with 9 bases that match TRBD1. This CDR3 is built from 12 residues. V was pared by 5 bases and J by 6 bases, with 2 bases of the junction left unmatched. Germline V gene sequence: CDR1 SGHAT, CDR2 FQNNGV. CDR3 nucleotides: TGTGCCAGCAGCCGGACAGGGGCCGAGCAGTACTTC. Translated: CASSRTGAEQYF.